These 14 T cell receptor beta chains originate from one sample sequenced in a study of blood T cells in healthy people across ages. A second PCR, run for roughly 7 to 12 cycles, used a sample-barcoded 5' primer plus a J-beta primer mix. MiXCR, run by TCRdb on the 5' RACE reads, gives a single entry per CDR3 protein. The repertoire holds about 830,000 distinct CDR3 sequences, 62% seen once, with 25% to 30% in the top ten. Sample: blood. These receptors came from a man younger than 40 in good health.

The chain couples TRBV9 to TRBJ2-5; no clear D gene. Germline CDR1 SGDLS, CDR2 YYNGEE. This CDR3 contains 13 residues. Trimming removed 1 base from V and 1 base from J, with 5 bases in between. DNA for the CDR3: TGTGCCAGCAGCGTACTTGCCCAAGAGACCCAGTACTTC. It encodes CASSVLAQETQYF. The full variable domain, rest sourced from reference TRBV9 and TRBJ2-5, is DSGVTQTPKHLITATGQRVTLRCSPRSGDLSVYWYQQSLDQGLQFLIQYYNGEERAKGNILERFSAQQFPDLHSELNLSSLELGDSALYFCASSVLAQETQYFGPGTRLLVL.

V is TRBV6-2 or TRBV6-3 and J is TRBJ2-5; D is uncertain. CDR3 size: 12 residues. The V and J ends lost 1 base and 5 bases respectively, with 5 bases between them. Germline V gene lookup returns CDR1 MNHEY and CDR2 SVGEGT. Written as DNA, the CDR3 is TGTGCCAGCAGTTACTTGCTGGAGACCCAGTACTTC. Protein product: CASSYLLETQYF.

Details on this clonotype: Just one base apart from a much larger clone, this may be a read error. The rearrangement links TRBV29-1 to TRBJ2-7; TRBD1 agrees at 8 bases. This CDR3 is built from 12 residues. In germline, CDR1 is SQVTM, CDR2 ANQGSEA. This CDR3 reads CGVVGQGNEQYF. Here the CDR3 DNA reads TGCGGCGTCGTCGGACAGGGTAACGAGCAGTACTTC.

The chain recombines TRBV4-2 with TRBJ2-3, with D maybe TRBD2 (7 bases). This CDR3 spans 17 amino acids. The V and J ends lost 1 base and 8 bases respectively, with 22 bases between them. The V gene's germline CDR1 is LGHNA and CDR2 YNFKEQ. CDR3 in DNA: TGTGCCAGCAGCCAAGCTGGTAGAAGGGGGGGTGGGGGTACGCAGTATTTT. It is translated as CASSQAGRRGGGGTQYF.

The chain combines TRBV20-1 with TRBJ1-5; 8 nucleotides match TRBD1. The CDR3 is 15 residues long. With 7 bases clipped from V and 2 bases from J, the junction kept 10 bases outside the gene matches. CDR1 and CDR2 from the germline V gene are DFQATT and SNEGSKA (reference sequence). For the CDR3, the DNA is TGCAGTGTCCCCCCCCAGGGGGCGCGCAATCAGCCCCAGCATTTT. Its translation: CSVPPQGARNQPQHF.

The genes are TRBV7-3 and TRBJ2-5, with 7 bases matching TRBD2. V shed 4 bases and J 7 bases; nucleotides not matched to a gene: 6. The CDR3 extends over 13 amino acids. The germline V gene has CDR1 SGHTA and CDR2 FQGTGA. The CDR3 here is CASSSSGGGTQYF. In DNA form, the CDR3 reads TGTGCCAGCAGCTCCTCGGGGGGTGGGACCCAGTACTTC.

This clonotype appeared a few times. The genes are TRBV7-2 and TRBJ1-4; TRBD1 is a possible D gene (6 bases). Germline V lookup: CDR1 SGHTA, CDR2 FQGNSA. V lost 1 base and J lost 8, with 11 bases in between. CDR3 size: 14 residues. The CDR3 loop reads CASSLGTGTEKLFF. CDR3 bases: TGTGCCAGCAGCTTAGGTACAGGGACCGAAAAACTGTTTTTT. The variable domain in full, completed from reference TRBV7-2 and TRBJ1-4, reads GAGVSQSPSNKVTEKGKDVELRCDPISGHTALYWYRQSLGQGLEFLIYFQGNSAPDKSGLPSDRFSAERTGGSVSTLTIQRTQQEDSAVYLCASSLGTGTEKLFFGSGTQLSVL.

V and J are TRBV4-1 and TRBJ1-2; 7 bases map to TRBD1. CDR1 MGHRA and CDR2 YSYEKL come from the germline V gene. The CDR3 is 13 residues long. With 1 base clipped from V and 7 bases from J, the junction kept 3 bases outside the gene matches. For the CDR3, the DNA is TGCGCCAGCAGCCAAGGGTGGGACAGTGGCTACACCTTC. Translation gives CASSQGWDSGYTF.

The chain joins TRBV2 to TRBJ2-3; D remains unclear. V was trimmed by 0 bases and J by 2 bases, leaving 15 bases between them. The CDR3 has 17 residues. Germline CDR1 is SNHLY and CDR2 is FYNNEI. CDR3: CASSEAGFSPHTDTQYF. Written as DNA, the CDR3 is TGTGCCAGCAGTGAAGCTGGTTTTAGCCCTCACACAGATACGCAGTATTTT.

V is TRBV27 and J is TRBJ2-1, with 7 positions matching TRBD1. V shed 3 bases, J shed 8 bases, and the junction held 4 bases outside the gene matches. Germline loops: CDR1 MNHEY, CDR2 SMNVEV (reference sequence). This CDR3 is 13 amino acids long. The CDR3 sequence is CASSFKGADEQFF. CDR3 nucleotide sequence: TGTGCCAGCAGTTTTAAGGGGGCAGATGAGCAGTTCTTC.

V usage is TRBV20-1 and J usage is TRBJ1-2; D is unclear. The germline V and J ends were trimmed by 6 bases and 0 bases, with 11 bases remaining between them. The CDR3 is made up of 13 amino acids. Germline CDR1 is DFQATT and CDR2 is SNEGSKA (reference sequence). The chain's CDR3 is CSALGATNYGYTF. In nucleotides, the CDR3 is TGCAGTGCACTGGGAGCGACTAACTATGGCTACACCTTC.

In its sample, this clonotype was seen many times. The V call is TRBV12-3 or TRBV12-4, the J call TRBJ2-5, with 10 nucleotides matching TRBD2. This CDR3 region has 16 residues. J was trimmed by 4 bases and V by 4 bases; bases with no gene match: 9. CDR3 protein: CASSSQLAGRGETQYF. CDR3 in DNA: TGTGCCAGCAGTTCCCAACTAGCGGGACGGGGAGAGACCCAGTACTTC.

The chain employs TRBV29-1 and TRBJ2-3; D is possibly TRBD1 (5 bases). CDR1 is SQVTM, CDR2 ANQGSEA, per germline. V lost 4 bases and J 0 bases, leaving 11 bases between the germline ends. The CDR3 covers 14 residues. CDR3 in amino acids: CSVGRTSSTDTQYF. The CDR3 DNA follows: TGCAGCGTTGGACGGACAAGTAGCACAGATACGCAGTATTTT.

The V call is TRBV5-1, the J call TRBJ2-7; 9 nucleotides line up with TRBD2. Germline values: CDR1 SGHRS, CDR2 YFSETQ. The ends lost 0 bases at V and 0 bases at J; junction bases unmatched: 4. The CDR3 consists of 16 residues. The CDR3 spells CASSLAVSGSSYEQYF. The CDR3 DNA follows: TGCGCCAGCAGCTTGGCCGTTAGCGGGAGCTCCTACGAGCAGTACTTC.